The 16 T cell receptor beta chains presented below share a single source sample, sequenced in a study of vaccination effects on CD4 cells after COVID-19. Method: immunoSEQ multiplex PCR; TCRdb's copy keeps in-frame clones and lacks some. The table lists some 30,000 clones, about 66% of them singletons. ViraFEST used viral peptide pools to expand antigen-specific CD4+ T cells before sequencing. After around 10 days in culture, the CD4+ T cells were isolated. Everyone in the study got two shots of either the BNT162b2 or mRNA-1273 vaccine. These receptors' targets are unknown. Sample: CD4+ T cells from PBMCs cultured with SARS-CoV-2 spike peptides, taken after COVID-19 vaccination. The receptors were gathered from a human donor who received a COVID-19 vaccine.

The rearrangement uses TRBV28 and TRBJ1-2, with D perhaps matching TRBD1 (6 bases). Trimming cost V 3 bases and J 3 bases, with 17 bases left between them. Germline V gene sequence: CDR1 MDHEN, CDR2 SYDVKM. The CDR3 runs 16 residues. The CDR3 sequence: CASSFQRGKGDYGYTF. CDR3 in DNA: TGTGCCAGCAGTTTTCAAAGGGGGAAGGGAGACTATGGCTACACCTTC.

The CDR3 loop reads CASSSTSGTGQETQYF. Written as DNA, the CDR3 is TGCGCCAGCAGCTCGACCTCCGGGACAGGGCAAGAGACCCAGTACTTC. The chain joins TRBV4-1 to TRBJ2-5, with 9 bases fitting TRBD1. The length of the CDR3 is 16 residues. Per germline, CDR1 MGHRA and CDR2 YSYEKL. The junction had 9 bases not matched to a gene; V was cut back by 5 bases and J by 2 bases.

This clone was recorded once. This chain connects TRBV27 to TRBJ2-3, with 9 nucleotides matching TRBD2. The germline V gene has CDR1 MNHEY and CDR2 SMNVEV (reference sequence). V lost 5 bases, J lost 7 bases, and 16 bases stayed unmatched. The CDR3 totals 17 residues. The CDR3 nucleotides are TGTGCCAGCAGTATACCCGCTCTTAGCGGGAGAAGAAATACGCAGTATTTT. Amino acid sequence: CASSIPALSGRRNTQYF.

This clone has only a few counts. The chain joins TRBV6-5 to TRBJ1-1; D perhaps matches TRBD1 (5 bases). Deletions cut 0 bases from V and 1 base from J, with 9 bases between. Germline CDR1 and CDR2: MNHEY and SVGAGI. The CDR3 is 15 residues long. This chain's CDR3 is CASSYSFQGNTEAFF. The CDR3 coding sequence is TGTGCCAGCAGTTACTCGTTTCAGGGGAACACTGAAGCTTTCTTT.

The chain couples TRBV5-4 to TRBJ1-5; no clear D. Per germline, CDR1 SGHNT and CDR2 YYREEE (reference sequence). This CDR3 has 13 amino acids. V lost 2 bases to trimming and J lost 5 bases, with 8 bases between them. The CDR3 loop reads CASSFGPDQPQHF. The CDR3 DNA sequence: TGTGCCAGCAGCTTTGGTCCGGATCAGCCCCAGCATTTT.

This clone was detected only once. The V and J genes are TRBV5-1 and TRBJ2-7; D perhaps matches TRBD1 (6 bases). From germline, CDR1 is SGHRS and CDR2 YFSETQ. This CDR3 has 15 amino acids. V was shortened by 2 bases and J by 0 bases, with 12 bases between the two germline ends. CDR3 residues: CASSFDYRDSYEQYF. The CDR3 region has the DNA TGCGCCAGCAGCTTCGATTACAGGGACTCCTACGAGCAGTACTTC. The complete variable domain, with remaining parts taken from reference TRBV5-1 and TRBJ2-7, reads KAGVTQTPRYLIKTRGQQVTLSCSPISGHRSVSWYQQTPGQGLQFLFEYFSETQRNKGNFPGRFSGRQFSNSRSEMNVSTLELGDSALYLCASSFDYRDSYEQYFGPGTRLTVT.

This CDR3 reads CAITSGAGETQYF. DNA of the CDR3: TGTGCCATCACTTCGGGAGCCGGGGAGACCCAGTACTTC. The chain combines TRBV10-3 with TRBJ2-5; perhaps TRBD2 as D (6 bases). In germline, CDR1 is ENHRY, CDR2 SYGVKD. V was cut by 7 bases and J by 5 bases, with 14 bases left in between. The CDR3 covers 13 residues.

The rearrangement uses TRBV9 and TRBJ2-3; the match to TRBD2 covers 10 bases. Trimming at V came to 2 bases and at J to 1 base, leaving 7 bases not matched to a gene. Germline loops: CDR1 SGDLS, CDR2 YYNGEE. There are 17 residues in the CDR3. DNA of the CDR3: TGTGCCAGCAGCGTGAGACTCGGACTAGCGGGCACAGATACGCAGTATTTT. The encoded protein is CASSVRLGLAGTDTQYF.

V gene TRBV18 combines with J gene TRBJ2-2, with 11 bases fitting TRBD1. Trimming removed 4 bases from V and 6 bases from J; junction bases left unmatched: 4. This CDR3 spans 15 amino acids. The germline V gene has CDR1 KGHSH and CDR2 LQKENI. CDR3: CASSLGQGASGELFF. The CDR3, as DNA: TGTGCCAGCTCACTAGGACAGGGGGCCTCCGGGGAGCTGTTTTTT.

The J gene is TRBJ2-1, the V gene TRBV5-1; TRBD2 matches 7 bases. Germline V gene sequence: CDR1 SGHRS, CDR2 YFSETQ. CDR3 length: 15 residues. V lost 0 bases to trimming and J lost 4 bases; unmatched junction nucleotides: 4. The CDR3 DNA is TGCGCCAGCAGCTTGGCCTTGCGGGGGTACAATGAGCAGTTCTTC. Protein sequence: CASSLALRGYNEQFF.

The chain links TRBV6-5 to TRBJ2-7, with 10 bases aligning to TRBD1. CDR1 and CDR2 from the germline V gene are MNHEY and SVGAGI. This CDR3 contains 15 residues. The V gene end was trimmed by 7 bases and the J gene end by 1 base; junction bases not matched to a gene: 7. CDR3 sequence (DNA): TGTGCCAGCAACGCAGGACAGGGGGAGTCCTACGAGCAGTACTTC. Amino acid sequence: CASNAGQGESYEQYF.

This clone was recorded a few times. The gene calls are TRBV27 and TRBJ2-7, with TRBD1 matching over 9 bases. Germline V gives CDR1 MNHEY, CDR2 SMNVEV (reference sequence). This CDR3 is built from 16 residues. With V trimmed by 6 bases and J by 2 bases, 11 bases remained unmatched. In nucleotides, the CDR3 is TGTGCCAGCAGGGAACAGGGGGCTTTATCCGCCTACGAGCAGTACTTC. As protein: CASREQGALSAYEQYF.

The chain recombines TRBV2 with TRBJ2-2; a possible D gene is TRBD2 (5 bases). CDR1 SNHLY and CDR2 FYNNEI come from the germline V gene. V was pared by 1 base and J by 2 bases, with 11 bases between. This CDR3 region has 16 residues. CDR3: CASSEGRPGNTGELFF. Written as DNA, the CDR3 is TGTGCCAGCAGTGAAGGACGGCCGGGAAACACCGGGGAGCTGTTTTTT.

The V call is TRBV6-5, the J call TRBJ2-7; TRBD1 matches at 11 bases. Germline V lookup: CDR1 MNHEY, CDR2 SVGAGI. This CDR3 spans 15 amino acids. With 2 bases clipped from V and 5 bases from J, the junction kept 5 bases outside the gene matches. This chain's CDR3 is CASSYIGQGANEQYF. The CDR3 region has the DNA TGTGCCAGCAGTTACATAGGACAGGGGGCCAACGAGCAGTACTTC.

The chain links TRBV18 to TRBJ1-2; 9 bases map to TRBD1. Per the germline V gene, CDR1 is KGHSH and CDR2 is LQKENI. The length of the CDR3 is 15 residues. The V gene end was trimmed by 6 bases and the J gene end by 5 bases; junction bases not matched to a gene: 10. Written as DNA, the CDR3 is TGTGCCAGCTCCCCGAGAAGGACAGGGGAGTATGGCTACACCTTC. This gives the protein CASSPRRTGEYGYTF.

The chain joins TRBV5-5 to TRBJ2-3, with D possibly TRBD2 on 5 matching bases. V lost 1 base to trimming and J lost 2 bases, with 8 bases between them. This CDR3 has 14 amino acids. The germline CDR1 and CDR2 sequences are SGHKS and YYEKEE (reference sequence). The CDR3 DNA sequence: TGTGCCAGCAGCTTGACGGGGTACACAGATACGCAGTATTTT. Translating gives CASSLTGYTDTQYF.